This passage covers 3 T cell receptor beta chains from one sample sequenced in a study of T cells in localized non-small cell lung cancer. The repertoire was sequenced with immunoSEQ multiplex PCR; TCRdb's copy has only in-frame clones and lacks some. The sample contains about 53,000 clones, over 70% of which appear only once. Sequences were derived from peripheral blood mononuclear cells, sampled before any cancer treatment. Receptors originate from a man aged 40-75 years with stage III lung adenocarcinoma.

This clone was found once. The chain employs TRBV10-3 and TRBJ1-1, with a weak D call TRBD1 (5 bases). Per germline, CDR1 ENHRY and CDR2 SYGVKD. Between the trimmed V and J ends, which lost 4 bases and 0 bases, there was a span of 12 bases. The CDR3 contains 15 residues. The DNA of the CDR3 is TGTGCCATCAGTGCCGGGACGGTCATGAACACTGAAGCTTTCTTT. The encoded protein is CAISAGTVMNTEAFF.

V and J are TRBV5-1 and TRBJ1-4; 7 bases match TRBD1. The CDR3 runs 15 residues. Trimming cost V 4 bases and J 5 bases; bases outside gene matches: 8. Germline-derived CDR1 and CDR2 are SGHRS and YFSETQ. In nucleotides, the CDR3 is TGCGCCAGCAGCCCAGGGACAGCATTGAATGAAAAACTGTTTTTT. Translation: CASSPGTALNEKLFF.

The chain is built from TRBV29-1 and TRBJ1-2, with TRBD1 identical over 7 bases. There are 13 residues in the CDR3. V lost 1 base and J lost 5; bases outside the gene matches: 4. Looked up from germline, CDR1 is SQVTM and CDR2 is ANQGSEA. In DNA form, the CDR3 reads TGCAGCGTTGAAGGCCGGGACAGATATGGCTACACCTTC. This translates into CSVEGRDRYGYTF.